Each of the 8 T cell receptor beta chains below was sequenced from the same sample in a study of shared clonotypes between healthy human individuals. Produced via immunoSEQ multiplex PCR; TCRdb's table is partial and in-frame only. The sample lists hundreds of thousands of clones; 72% were seen once. Material: memory CD4+ T cells sorted from blood. Subset: CD45RA-negative fraction. These receptors originate from a woman younger than 45 in good health.

The chain combines TRBV7-9 with TRBJ2-3, with D possibly TRBD2 on 5 matching bases. V lost 1 base to trimming and J lost 8 bases, with 13 bases between them. The germline V gene has CDR1 SEHNR and CDR2 FQNEAQ (reference sequence). The CDR3 is 14 residues long. The CDR3 DNA reads TGTGCCAGCAGCTTAGTTTTTTCTGAGGGTACGCAGTATTTT. Protein sequence: CASSLVFSEGTQYF.

The CDR3 protein is CASSQGDSFSKLFF. As DNA, the CDR3 is TGCGCCAGCAGCCAGGGGGACAGTTTTTCGAAACTGTTTTTT. The chain has TRBV4-1 and TRBJ1-4, with 7 bases aligning to TRBD1. CDR3 length: 14 amino acids. J lost 11 bases, V lost 3 bases, and 9 bases had no gene match. Per the germline V gene, CDR1 is MGHRA and CDR2 is YSYEKL.

This chain joins TRBV11-2 and TRBJ2-2; tentative D call: TRBD1 (5 bases). V was clipped by 2 bases and J by 0 bases, with 10 bases between them. The CDR3 is made up of 16 amino acids. The germline V gene encodes CDR1 SGHAT and CDR2 FQNNGV. CDR3 sequence reads: CASSLLRGSNTGELFF. In nucleotides, the CDR3 is TGTGCCAGCAGCTTATTAAGGGGATCGAACACCGGGGAGCTGTTTTTT. Filled out from reference TRBV11-2 and TRBJ2-2, the complete variable domain reads EAGVAQSPRYKIIEKRQSVAFWCNPISGHATLYWYQQILGQGPKLLIQFQNNGVVDDSQLPKDRFSAERLKGVDSTLKIQPAKLEDSAVYLCASSLLRGSNTGELFFGEGSRLTVL.

The chain couples TRBV6-5 to TRBJ2-6, with 7 bases identical to TRBD1. The CDR3 loop spans 14 amino acids. CDR1 is MNHEY, CDR2 SVGAGI, per germline. V lost 7 bases, J lost 4 bases, and 4 bases stayed unmatched. The CDR3 reads CASMRGPGANVLTF. Written as DNA, the CDR3 is TGTGCCAGCATGAGGGGGCCCGGGGCCAACGTCCTGACTTTC.

The V call is TRBV5-1, the J call TRBJ1-3; D possibly corresponds to TRBD1 (6 bases). CDR1 is SGHRS, CDR2 YFSETQ, per germline. The V and J ends lost 0 bases and 2 bases respectively, with 9 bases between them. The CDR3 spans 15 residues. The CDR3 loop is CASSLGQATGNTIYF. CDR3 nucleotide sequence: TGCGCCAGCAGCTTGGGACAGGCCACTGGAAACACCATATATTTT.

This clone was recorded only once. The J gene is TRBJ2-5, the V gene TRBV6-5; the match to TRBD2 covers 7 bases. CDR1 and CDR2 (germline): MNHEY, SVGAGI. Trimming took 2 bases from V and 2 from J; bases not matched to a gene: 2. There are 14 residues in the CDR3. The CDR3 nucleotides read TGTGCCAGCAGTTACCAGGGACTACAAGAGACCCAGTACTTC. It yields the protein CASSYQGLQETQYF.

V is TRBV6-5 and J is TRBJ2-1, with no clear D. The ends were cut back, 4 bases at V and 5 bases at J, with 18 bases in the middle. Germline V gives CDR1 MNHEY, CDR2 SVGAGI. This CDR3 spans 16 amino acids. CDR3 residues: CASSFTYTRNNNEQFF. The CDR3 region has the DNA TGTGCCAGCAGTTTTACCTACACAAGGAACAACAATGAGCAGTTCTTC.

The V and J genes are TRBV6-6 and TRBJ1-5, with D perhaps TRBD1 (5 bases). The CDR3 length is 13 residues. The V end was cut by 7 bases, the J end by 4 bases, with 11 bases between. The germline CDR1 and CDR2 sequences are MNHNY and SVGAGI (reference sequence). The CDR3 loop reads CASTIQGNQPQHF. The CDR3 region has the DNA TGTGCCAGCACCATCCAGGGAAATCAGCCCCAGCATTTT.